Each of the 21 T cell receptor beta chains below was sequenced from the same sample in a study of cytomegalovirus exposure and HLA in healthy donors. The PCR ran on 60 Vbeta and 13 Jbeta primers. Produced via immunoSEQ multiplex PCR; TCRdb's table is partial and in-frame only. The data contain around 210,000 clones, 60% to 80% of them singletons. Sequencing input: PBMCs. These receptor sequences come from a woman under 40 in good health and CMV-seronegative.

The chain carries TRBV15 and TRBJ2-7; TRBD1 matches 7 bases. J gave up 6 bases and V 0 bases, and 2 bases lay outside the gene matches. Germline values: CDR1 LNHNV, CDR2 YYDKDF (reference sequence). The CDR3 length is 13 residues. CDR3 sequence (DNA): TGTGCCACCAGCAGAGACAGGGGGAGCGAGCAGTACTTC. Translating gives CATSRDRGSEQYF.

This clone showed up just a few times. The chain joins TRBV30 to TRBJ2-1; 8 positions match TRBD2. Germline-derived CDR1 and CDR2 are GTSNPN and SVGIG (reference sequence). The CDR3 sequence is 16 residues long. J was trimmed by 9 bases and V by 2 bases; bases with no gene match: 15. CDR3 protein: CAWSSFSGGGSIEQFF. The CDR3 DNA reads as TGTGCCTGGAGTTCTTTTTCGGGCGGGGGGAGCATTGAGCAGTTCTTC. Full variable domain (remainder filled in from reference TRBV30 and TRBJ2-1): SQTIHQWPATLVQPVGSPLSLECTVEGTSNPNLYWYRQAAGRGLQLLFYSVGIGQISSEVPQNLSASRPQDRQFILSSKKLLLSDSGFYLCAWSSFSGGGSIEQFFGPGTRLTVL.

This rearrangement joins TRBV27 to TRBJ1-2; TRBD1 matches at 7 bases. The ends lost 3 bases at V and 5 bases at J; junction bases unmatched: 6. Germline V gene lookup returns CDR1 MNHEY and CDR2 SMNVEV (reference sequence). This CDR3 comprises 14 residues. CDR3 in DNA: TGTGCCAGCAGTTTTAACCGGGACAGTTATGGCTACACCTTC. It encodes CASSFNRDSYGYTF.

The chain links TRBV29-1 to TRBJ2-7, with TRBD1 matching 7 bases. This CDR3 is 12 amino acids long. The J segment lost 2 bases and the V segment lost 8 bases, leaving 6 bases of the junction unmatched. Germline CDR1 is SQVTM and CDR2 is ANQGSEA. The CDR3 DNA reads TGCAGCACCCAGGACAGGACCTACGAGCAGTACTTC. It translates to CSTQDRTYEQYF.

The chain uses TRBV6-5 and TRBJ1-6, with TRBD1 identical over 8 bases. Germline V lookup: CDR1 MNHEY, CDR2 SVGAGI. The CDR3 runs 14 residues. V shed 6 bases, J shed 10 bases, and the junction held 8 bases outside the gene matches. The CDR3 nucleotides read TGTGCCAGCAGGCCCACAGGGGGGGGATCACCCCTCCACTTT. Its protein product is CASRPTGGGSPLHF.

The chain joins TRBV11-3 to TRBJ1-4, with D hard to call. Trimming took 0 bases from V and 3 from J, leaving 11 bases between them. Looked up from germline, CDR1 is SGHNT and CDR2 is YENEEA. CDR3 length: 16 amino acids. CDR3 amino acids: CASSLDLGRANEKLFF. In DNA, the CDR3 is TGTGCCAGCAGCTTAGATCTTGGGAGGGCTAATGAAAAACTGTTTTTT.

This chain connects TRBV5-1 to TRBJ2-1; D is perhaps TRBD1 (5 bases). Trimming took off 0 bases at V and 5 bases at J, with 9 bases between the two ends. Germline loops: CDR1 SGHRS, CDR2 YFSETQ. The CDR3 length is 14 residues. The CDR3 nucleotides are TGCGCCAGCAGCTTGGGGGGCCCAGACAATGAGCAGTTCTTC. This codes for CASSLGGPDNEQFF.

This chain uses TRBV19 with TRBJ2-5; no clear D. Germline loops: CDR1 LNHDA, CDR2 SQIVND (reference sequence). The CDR3 runs to 15 residues. With 4 bases removed from V and 1 base from J, the gap between germline ends came to 13 bases. The CDR3 coding sequence is TGTGCCAGTAGTACCCACGTACTATCCCAAGAGACCCAGTACTTC. Residues: CASSTHVLSQETQYF.

This clone was counted once. The rearrangement uses TRBV19 and TRBJ2-5; 7 bases are shared with TRBD2. The CDR3 sequence is 15 residues long. Germline CDR1 is LNHDA and CDR2 is SQIVND (reference sequence). V gave up 6 bases and J gave up 5 bases; unmatched junction bases: 12. The CDR3 DNA reads TGTGCCAGTAGCGACCCGGGGGGAGGGGAGGAGACCCAGTACTTC. Protein product: CASSDPGGGEETQYF.

This clone has a handful of counts. The chain uses TRBV19 and TRBJ1-5; D possibly corresponds to TRBD1 (6 bases). This CDR3 is built from 17 residues. The germline CDR1 and CDR2 sequences are LNHDA and SQIVND (reference sequence). V shed 1 base and J shed 3 bases, with 16 bases lying between them. The CDR3 is CASSIVGTTGLNQPQHF. CDR3 DNA: TGTGCCAGTAGTATAGTTGGTACGACAGGCCTCAATCAGCCCCAGCATTTT.

V gene TRBV10-2 combines with J gene TRBJ1-1, with D perhaps TRBD1 (5 bases). V dropped 8 bases and J dropped 5 bases, with 21 bases sitting between them. CDR1 is WSHSY and CDR2 is SAAADI in the germline V gene. CDR3 size: 15 residues. The CDR3 loop reads CASARPRGVGTEAFF. The CDR3 DNA reads as TGCGCCAGCGCGAGGCCCCGGGGGGTCGGGACTGAAGCTTTCTTT.

The V call is TRBV29-1, the J call TRBJ2-7, with D possibly matching TRBD1 (5 bases). The germline V gene has CDR1 SQVTM and CDR2 ANQGSEA. Trimming shortened V by 7 bases and J by 2 bases, and 12 bases separated the two germline ends. The CDR3 contains 12 residues. CDR3 region: CSAGAGPYEQYF. The CDR3 DNA is TGCAGCGCCGGAGCAGGGCCCTACGAGCAGTACTTC.

The chain recombines TRBV5-1 with TRBJ2-2, with a possible D match to TRBD2 (5 bases). V lost 3 bases and J lost 6, with 15 bases in between. Germline CDR1 reads SGHRS; CDR2 reads YFSETQ. This CDR3 is 15 amino acids long. The CDR3 nucleotides read TGCGCCAGCAGCTCGGAGCCGTTGGGAGCCGGGGAGCTGTTTTTT. Residues: CASSSEPLGAGELFF.

The V call is TRBV28, the J call TRBJ1-1; D might be TRBD1 (5 bases). This CDR3 spans 15 amino acids. Germline CDR1 reads MDHEN; CDR2 reads SYDVKM. V lost 5 bases and J 4 bases, leaving 17 bases between the germline ends. The CDR3 is CASSPPVGGCTEAFF. Written as DNA, the CDR3 is TGTGCCAGCAGTCCCCCCGTGGGGGGATGCACTGAAGCTTTCTTT.

V usage is TRBV7-2 and J usage is TRBJ1-5; 7 bases are a match to TRBD1. The CDR3 is 15 residues long. Germline V gene sequence: CDR1 SGHTA, CDR2 FQGNSA. J was trimmed by 0 bases and V by 6 bases; bases with no gene match: 5. The chain's CDR3 is CASRSGGFSNQPQHF. The CDR3 DNA is TGTGCCAGCAGGTCAGGGGGTTTTAGCAATCAGCCCCAGCATTTT.

Note on this clone: The same CDR3 also results from other DNA sequences found in this sample. V gene TRBV5-1 combines with J gene TRBJ1-3; D is undetermined. The germline V and J ends were trimmed by 0 bases and 2 bases, with 6 bases remaining between them. The CDR3 loop spans 14 amino acids. Germline V gives CDR1 SGHRS, CDR2 YFSETQ. In DNA, the CDR3 is TGCGCCAGCAGCTTGGGAACGGCTGGAAACACCATATATTTT. Protein product: CASSLGTAGNTIYF.

The sample holds one count of this clone. V and J are TRBV7-9 and TRBJ2-3, with D perhaps matching TRBD2 (6 bases). The germline V gene has CDR1 SEHNR and CDR2 FQNEAQ (reference sequence). With 5 bases removed from V and 7 bases from J, the gap between germline ends came to 31 bases. The CDR3 length is 19 residues. CDR3: CASSAGTPDSTQNYYTQYF. The CDR3 DNA sequence: TGTGCCAGCAGCGCAGGGACTCCAGATTCGACCCAGAATTATTATACGCAGTATTTT. The full variable domain, with the rest looked up from reference TRBV7-9 and TRBJ2-3, is DTGVSQNPRHKITKRGQNVTFRCDPISEHNRLYWYRQTLGQGPEFLTYFQNEAQLEKSRLLSDRFSAERPKGSFSTLEIQRTEQGDSAMYLCASSAGTPDSTQNYYTQYFGPGTRLTVL.

This chain's CDR3 is CASSWRGGSRNTGELFF. In DNA, the CDR3 is TGTGCCAGCAGCTGGCGGGGGGGCAGTCGGAACACCGGGGAGCTGTTTTTT. The V call is TRBV11-3, the J call TRBJ2-2, with 9 positions matching TRBD2. Germline-derived CDR1 and CDR2 are SGHNT and YENEEA. The CDR3 contains 17 residues. V shed 4 bases and J 1 base; nucleotides not matched to a gene: 7.

This clone occurred a few times. The J gene is TRBJ2-3, the V gene TRBV9, with 11 nucleotides matching TRBD1. J was trimmed by 4 bases and V by 4 bases; bases with no gene match: 5. The CDR3 loop spans 15 amino acids. In germline, CDR1 is SGDLS, CDR2 YYNGEE. The CDR3 sequence is CASSRTGGEADTQYF. The CDR3 DNA is TGTGCCAGCAGCCGGACAGGGGGCGAAGCAGATACGCAGTATTTT.

This clone was seen once. The V and J genes are TRBV19 and TRBJ1-3, with D hard to call. The CDR3 runs to 14 residues. V was clipped by 3 bases and J by 1 base, with 7 bases between them. Germline V gene data show CDR1 as LNHDA and CDR2 as SQIVND (reference sequence). CDR3 sequence (DNA): TGTGCCAGTAGTATTGGTAGATCTGGAAACACCATATATTTT. Its translation is CASSIGRSGNTIYF.

The chain employs TRBV11-2 and TRBJ1-1; TRBD1 aligns across 7 bases. The ends lost 5 bases at V and 1 base at J; junction bases unmatched: 7. The V gene's germline CDR1 is SGHAT and CDR2 FQNNGV. This CDR3 comprises 15 residues. The CDR3 region is CASSPSGTENTEAFF. The CDR3 DNA reads TGTGCCAGCAGCCCCTCCGGGACAGAGAACACTGAAGCTTTCTTT.